A single sample is the source of the 28 T cell receptor beta chains below, sequenced in a study of T cells in Graves' hyperthyroidism and ophthalmopathy. From RNA transcripts, TCR beta CDR3 regions were amplified. A first-round RT-PCR of the TCR CDR3 used the HTBI primer set. TCRdb itself ran the multiplex PCR reads through MiXCR, one entry per CDR3 protein. The profile shows around 210,000 distinct CDR3 sequences, 17% of them singletons. The material sequenced was blood. The receptors derive from a woman between 50 and 59 years old with Graves' hyperthyroidism.

The genes are TRBV7-9 and TRBJ1-2, with TRBD1 matching over 7 bases. The germline CDR1 and CDR2 sequences are SEHNR and FQNEAQ (reference sequence). The trim removed 8 bases at V and 1 base at J, leaving 10 bases unmatched. CDR3 length: 15 amino acids. The CDR3 coding sequence is TGTGCCAGCGGACGTGACAGGGCTTATAACTATGGCTACACCTTC. Protein: CASGRDRAYNYGYTF. Combining the CDR3 with reference TRBV7-9 and TRBJ1-2 gives the whole variable domain DTGVSQNPRHKITKRGQNVTFRCDPISEHNRLYWYRQTLGQGPEFLTYFQNEAQLEKSRLLSDRFSAERPKGSFSTLEIQRTEQGDSAMYLCASGRDRAYNYGYTFGSGTRLTVV.

In the case of this clonotype: A clone one base away is much larger, so this may be a read error. This chain uses TRBV10-3 with TRBJ1-2; D might be TRBD1 (6 bases). Germline CDR1 is ENHRY and CDR2 is SYGVKD. This CDR3 comprises 14 residues. CDR3 sequence reads: CTISEISGAHGYTF. For the CDR3, the DNA is TGTACCATCAGTGAGATATCAGGGGCGCATGGCTACACCTTC.

Ten or more counts support this clonotype. This chain connects TRBV11-1 to TRBJ2-3, with D unresolved. The germline gives CDR1 SGHAT, CDR2 FQDESV (reference sequence). This CDR3 region has 14 residues. Trimming cost V 0 bases and J 5 bases, with 9 bases left between them. This CDR3 reads CASSLALGQDTQYF. The CDR3 nucleotides are TGTGCCAGCAGCTTAGCCCTTGGGCAAGATACGCAGTATTTT. Drawing the rest from reference TRBV11-1 and TRBJ2-3, the complete variable domain is EAEVAQSPRYKITEKSQAVAFWCDPISGHATLYWYRQILGQGPELLVQFQDESVVDDSQLPKDRFSAERLKGVDSTLKIQPAELGDSAMYLCASSLALGQDTQYFGPGTRLTVL.

This clonotype was seen ten or more times. This chain uses TRBV27 with TRBJ2-1, with 7 positions matching TRBD2. The germline CDR1 and CDR2 sequences are MNHEY and SMNVEV (reference sequence). The length of the CDR3 is 14 residues. Trimming at V came to 3 bases and at J to 7 bases, leaving 6 bases not matched to a gene. The CDR3 bases are TGTGCCAGCAGTTTCTTGGGGGGGGGGAATGAGCAGTTCTTC. Its translation is CASSFLGGGNEQFF.

This clonotype was recorded at least ten times. This chain joins TRBV20-1 and TRBJ2-1; 8 bases match TRBD1. Germline V gives CDR1 DFQATT, CDR2 SNEGSKA (reference sequence). J lost 7 bases, V lost 3 bases, and 8 bases had no gene match. The CDR3 spans 14 residues. The CDR3 protein is CSASPGGEVNEQFF. DNA of the CDR3: TGCAGTGCTAGTCCAGGGGGCGAAGTAAATGAGCAGTTCTTC.

This clonotype has just a few counts. The chain joins TRBV30 to TRBJ1-5; maybe TRBD1 (5 bases). Germline CDR1 reads GTSNPN; CDR2 reads SVGIG (reference sequence). CDR3 length: 14 residues. Trimming cost V 3 bases and J 1 base, with 10 bases left between them. Here the CDR3 DNA reads TGTGCCTGGAGCGAGGACACGAGCAATCAGCCCCAGCATTTT. Protein sequence: CAWSEDTSNQPQHF.

V gene TRBV6-2 or TRBV6-3 combines with J gene TRBJ2-5; TRBD2 matches 10 bases. The germline V gene encodes CDR1 MNHEY and CDR2 SVGEGT. The V and J ends lost 0 bases and 2 bases, in that order; junction bases with no gene match: 9. The CDR3 covers 18 residues. The CDR3 is CASSYSSLAGVGQETQYF. CDR3 sequence (DNA): TGTGCCAGCAGTTACTCGAGCCTAGCGGGAGTAGGACAAGAGACCCAGTACTTC.

This clonotype was counted only a few times. The rearrangement joins TRBV4-2 to TRBJ2-3; D is undetermined. The germline V gene encodes CDR1 LGHNA and CDR2 YNFKEQ. This CDR3 comprises 13 residues. The V and J ends lost 1 base and 4 bases respectively, with 6 bases between them. The CDR3 protein is CASSQGSADTQYF. CDR3 coding DNA: TGTGCCAGCAGCCAAGGGTCGGCAGATACGCAGTATTTT.

This clonotype has a count of ten or more. This rearrangement joins TRBV7-2 to TRBJ2-5; D possibly corresponds to TRBD2 (5 bases). This CDR3 region has 14 residues. Germline lookup yields CDR1 SGHTA and CDR2 FQGNSA. The germline V and J ends were trimmed by 5 bases and 4 bases, with 14 bases remaining between them. CDR3 amino acids: CASSHGRSGETQYF. CDR3 nucleotide sequence: TGTGCCAGCAGCCACGGGCGGAGCGGAGAGACCCAGTACTTC.

This clonotype was detected only a few times. This rearrangement joins TRBV29-1 to TRBJ1-1, with D possibly being TRBD1 (5 bases). The germline V gene encodes CDR1 SQVTM and CDR2 ANQGSEA. V was cut by 4 bases and J by 0 bases, with 9 bases left in between. The CDR3 consists of 13 residues. For the CDR3, the DNA is TGCAGCGTTGTCGGGGGTTTGAACACTGAAGCTTTCTTT. This encodes CSVVGGLNTEAFF.

The V call is TRBV6-5, the J call TRBJ2-4; D remains ambiguous. Germline CDR1 and CDR2: MNHEY and SVGAGI. V was shortened by 3 bases and J by 2 bases, with 11 bases between the two germline ends. The CDR3 sequence is 15 residues long. DNA for the CDR3: TGTGCCAGCAGTTATCTTGGGGAAACCAAAAACATTCAGTACTTC. Encoded protein: CASSYLGETKNIQYF.

This clonotype was counted only a few times. V usage is TRBV19 and J usage is TRBJ2-7, with D perhaps TRBD2 (5 bases). The ends were cut back, 4 bases at V and 6 bases at J, with 16 bases in the middle. Germline V gene lookup returns CDR1 LNHDA and CDR2 SQIVND (reference sequence). CDR3 size: 14 residues. CDR3 amino acids: CASSTRGLPGEQYF. DNA of the CDR3: TGTGCCAGTAGTACCAGAGGACTGCCCGGCGAGCAGTACTTC.

V is TRBV3-1 and J is TRBJ2-6, with no clear D. This CDR3 contains 17 residues. V was shortened by 5 bases and J by 0 bases, with 14 bases between the two germline ends. Per germline, CDR1 LGHDT and CDR2 YNNKEL (reference sequence). CDR3 sequence reads: CASSVGDTSSGANVLTF. Here the CDR3 DNA reads TGTGCCAGCAGCGTTGGAGATACATCCTCTGGGGCCAACGTCCTGACTTTC. Looking up the rest from reference TRBV3-1 and TRBJ2-6 gives the full variable domain: DTAVSQTPKYLVTQMGNDKSIKCEQNLGHDTMYWYKQDSKKFLKIMFSYNNKELIINETVPNRFSPKSPDKAHLNLHINSLELGDSAVYFCASSVGDTSSGANVLTFGAGSRLTVL.

In its sample, this clonotype was seen many times. The rearrangement links TRBV3-1 to TRBJ1-1, with D perhaps TRBD1 (5 bases). Germline V CDR1 and CDR2: LGHDT, YNNKEL (reference sequence). The CDR3 consists of 13 residues. Trimming pared 1 base from V and 9 bases from J, leaving 12 bases between. As DNA, the CDR3 is TGTGCCAGCAGCCAAGGAGGAGGACAAAAAGCTTTCTTT. Amino acid sequence: CASSQGGGQKAFF.

This clonotype was found a few times. The missing conserved phenylalanine or tryptophan at the end of this CDR3 makes a read error likely. V and J are TRBV12-3 or TRBV12-4 and TRBJ1-4, with D unclear. V shed 11 bases and J shed 2 bases, with 15 bases lying between them. The CDR3 has 14 amino acids. CDR3 protein: CAGNTGGTNEKLFL. Written as DNA, the CDR3 is TGTGCCGGCAACACGGGAGGCACTAATGAAAAACTGTTTCTT.

The chain joins TRBV28 to TRBJ1-2, with D hard to call. Germline lookup yields CDR1 MDHEN and CDR2 SYDVKM. The CDR3 loop spans 13 amino acids. V was trimmed by 5 bases and J by 1 base, leaving 8 bases between them. The CDR3 sequence: CASSPRVNYGYTF. In DNA form, the CDR3 reads TGTGCCAGCAGTCCGAGGGTTAACTATGGCTACACCTTC.

This clonotype was seen more than once but under ten times. The gene calls are TRBV28 and TRBJ2-3; the match to TRBD2 covers 7 bases. The CDR3 has 15 residues. The germline gives CDR1 MDHEN, CDR2 SYDVKM. V dropped 3 bases and J dropped 0; count of bases not matched to a gene: 3. Here the CDR3 reads CASSFPSGSTDTQYF. DNA of the CDR3: TGTGCCAGCAGTTTTCCTAGCGGAAGCACAGATACGCAGTATTTT.

This clonotype was picked up many times. In DNA form, the CDR3 reads TGTGCCAGCAGCTTAGTTGGGGGCAGGGAGTACTTC. This sequence encodes CASSLVGGREYF. The gene calls are TRBV7-9 and TRBJ2-5, with a tentative D call TRBD1 (6 bases). The V and J ends lost 1 base and 12 bases respectively, with 12 bases between them. This CDR3 comprises 12 residues. Germline V lookup: CDR1 SEHNR, CDR2 FQNEAQ (reference sequence).

The CDR3 loop is CASSLSLDRTPQPQHF. As DNA, the CDR3 is TGTGCCAGTAGTCTATCCCTTGACAGAACCCCTCAGCCCCAGCATTTT. The V gene is TRBV19, the J gene TRBJ1-5; possibly TRBD1 for D (5 bases). The ends were cut back, 5 bases at V and 6 bases at J, with 20 bases in the middle. Germline-derived CDR1 and CDR2 are LNHDA and SQIVND (reference sequence). The CDR3 is made up of 16 amino acids.

This clonotype was counted between two and nine times. This rearrangement joins TRBV19 to TRBJ1-4, with D unresolved. There are 16 residues in the CDR3. V gave up 2 bases and J gave up 6 bases, with 16 bases separating them. Per the germline V gene, CDR1 is LNHDA and CDR2 is SQIVND (reference sequence). CDR3 in amino acids: CASSIFGPSAYEKLFF. The DNA for the CDR3 is TGTGCCAGTAGTATATTCGGCCCATCGGCATATGAAAAACTGTTTTTT.

This clonotype was recorded at least ten times. Here the CDR3 reads CATSGEGHHEQFF. The CDR3 nucleotides read TGTGCCACCTCGGGGGAGGGCCACCATGAGCAGTTCTTC. This rearrangement joins TRBV24-1 to TRBJ2-1; 7 bases align to TRBD2. The germline V gene encodes CDR1 KGHDR and CDR2 SFDVKD. This CDR3 has 13 amino acids. The V segment lost 9 bases and the J segment 8 bases; nucleotides outside the gene matches: 9.

There are many counts of this clonotype. The chain links TRBV5-1 to TRBJ2-7, with D unresolved. The germline V and J ends were trimmed by 4 bases and 0 bases, with 14 bases remaining between them. This CDR3 is 15 amino acids long. Germline CDR1 and CDR2: SGHRS and YFSETQ. The CDR3 sequence: CASSPRPGNSYEQYF. The CDR3 DNA reads TGCGCCAGCAGCCCAAGGCCAGGCAACTCCTACGAGCAGTACTTC.

The rearrangement joins TRBV4-1 to TRBJ2-7, with D maybe TRBD2 (5 bases). The CDR3 contains 14 residues. Trimming shortened V by 3 bases and J by 5 bases, and 14 bases separated the two germline ends. The germline V gene encodes CDR1 MGHRA and CDR2 YSYEKL. The CDR3 DNA reads as TGCGCCAGCAGCCATCCGGGGAGTCGGGACGAGCAGTACTTC. The encoded protein is CASSHPGSRDEQYF.

Many counts were recorded for this clonotype. The J gene is TRBJ2-3, the V gene TRBV9; D may match TRBD1 or TRBD2 (6 bases each). Trimming cost V 6 bases and J 0 bases, with 11 bases left between them. The CDR3 spans 14 residues. Germline CDR1 SGDLS, CDR2 YYNGEE. The CDR3 region is CASNGGPSTDTQYF. CDR3 DNA: TGTGCCAGCAATGGGGGGCCTAGCACAGATACGCAGTATTTT.

The chain recombines TRBV27 with TRBJ2-6; D remains ambiguous. The germline gives CDR1 MNHEY, CDR2 SMNVEV (reference sequence). This CDR3 has 16 amino acids. V lost 5 bases and J 2 bases, leaving 13 bases between the germline ends. CDR3 sequence: CASSITPLPGANVLTF. The CDR3 DNA reads as TGTGCCAGCAGTATCACACCCCTCCCTGGGGCCAACGTCCTGACTTTC.

This clonotype was recorded at least ten times. The chain combines TRBV5-1 with TRBJ1-3; no clear D. V was cut by 0 bases and J by 0 bases, with 7 bases left in between. CDR1 and CDR2 (germline): SGHRS, YFSETQ. This CDR3 region has 15 residues. DNA of the CDR3: TGCGCCAGCAGCTTGGCTCCGGGCTCTGGAAACACCATATATTTT. Encoded protein: CASSLAPGSGNTIYF.

This clonotype was seen ten or more times. V is TRBV5-1 and J is TRBJ2-5, with D hard to call. Germline CDR1 and CDR2: SGHRS and YFSETQ. This CDR3 has 15 amino acids. V dropped 4 bases and J dropped 3 bases, with 16 bases sitting between them. The CDR3 loop reads CASSLGSMTEETQYF. The CDR3 coding sequence is TGCGCCAGCAGCCTAGGATCTATGACTGAAGAGACCCAGTACTTC. The full variable domain, with the rest looked up from reference TRBV5-1 and TRBJ2-5, is KAGVTQTPRYLIKTRGQQVTLSCSPISGHRSVSWYQQTPGQGLQFLFEYFSETQRNKGNFPGRFSGRQFSNSRSEMNVSTLELGDSALYLCASSLGSMTEETQYFGPGTRLLVL.

The rearrangement uses TRBV27 and TRBJ2-3, with TRBD2 matching over 7 bases. Trimming took 6 bases from V and 6 from J; bases not matched to a gene: 3. This CDR3 comprises 12 residues. The germline V gene encodes CDR1 MNHEY and CDR2 SMNVEV (reference sequence). The CDR3 nucleotides read TGTGCCAGCAGAGAGGGAGGGGATACGCAGTATTTT. It is translated as CASREGGDTQYF.